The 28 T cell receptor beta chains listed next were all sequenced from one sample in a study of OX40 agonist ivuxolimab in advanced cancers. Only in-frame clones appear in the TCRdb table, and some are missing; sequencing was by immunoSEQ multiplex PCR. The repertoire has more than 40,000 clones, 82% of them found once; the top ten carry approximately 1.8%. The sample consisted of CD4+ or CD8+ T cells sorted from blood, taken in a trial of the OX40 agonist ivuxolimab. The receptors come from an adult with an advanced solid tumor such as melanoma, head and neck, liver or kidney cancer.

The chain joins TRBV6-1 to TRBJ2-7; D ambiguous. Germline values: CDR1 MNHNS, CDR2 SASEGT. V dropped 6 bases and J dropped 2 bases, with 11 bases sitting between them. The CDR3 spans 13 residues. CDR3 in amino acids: CASSPVWTYEQYF. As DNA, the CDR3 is TGTGCCAGCAGCCCTGTGTGGACCTACGAGCAGTACTTC.

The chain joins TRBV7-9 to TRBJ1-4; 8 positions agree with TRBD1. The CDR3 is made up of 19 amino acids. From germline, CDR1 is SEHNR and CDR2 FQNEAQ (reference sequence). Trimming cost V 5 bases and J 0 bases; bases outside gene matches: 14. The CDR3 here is CASSRGSGGFGATNEKLFF. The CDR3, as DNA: TGTGCCAGCAGCCGAGGTTCAGGGGGCTTCGGGGCAACTAATGAAAAACTGTTTTTT. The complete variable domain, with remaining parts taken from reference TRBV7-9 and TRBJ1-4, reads DTGVSQNPRHKITKRGQNVTFRCDPISEHNRLYWYRQTLGQGPEFLTYFQNEAQLEKSRLLSDRFSAERPKGSFSTLEIQRTEQGDSAMYLCASSRGSGGFGATNEKLFFGSGTQLSVL.

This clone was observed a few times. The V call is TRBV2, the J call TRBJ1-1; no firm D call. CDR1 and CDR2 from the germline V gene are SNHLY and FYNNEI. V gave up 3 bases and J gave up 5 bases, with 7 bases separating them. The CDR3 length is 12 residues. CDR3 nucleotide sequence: TGTGCCAGCAGTGAGGGAAGAACTGAAGCTTTCTTT. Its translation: CASSEGRTEAFF.

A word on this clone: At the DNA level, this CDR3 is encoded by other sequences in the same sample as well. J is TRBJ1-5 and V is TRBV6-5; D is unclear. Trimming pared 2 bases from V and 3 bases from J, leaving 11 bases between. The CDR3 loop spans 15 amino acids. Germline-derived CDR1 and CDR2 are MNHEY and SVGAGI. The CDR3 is CASSYNGSPNQPQHF. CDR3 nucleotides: TGTGCCAGCAGTTACAACGGCAGCCCCAATCAGCCCCAGCATTTT.

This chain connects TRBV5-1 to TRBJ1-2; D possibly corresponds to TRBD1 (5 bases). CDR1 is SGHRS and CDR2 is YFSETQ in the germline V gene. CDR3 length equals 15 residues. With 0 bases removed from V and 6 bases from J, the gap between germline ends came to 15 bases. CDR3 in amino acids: CASSLEIQGRHGYTF. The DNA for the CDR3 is TGCGCCAGCAGCTTGGAGATTCAGGGTAGGCATGGCTACACCTTC. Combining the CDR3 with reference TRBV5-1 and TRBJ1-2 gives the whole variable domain KAGVTQTPRYLIKTRGQQVTLSCSPISGHRSVSWYQQTPGQGLQFLFEYFSETQRNKGNFPGRFSGRQFSNSRSEMNVSTLELGDSALYLCASSLEIQGRHGYTFGSGTRLTVV.

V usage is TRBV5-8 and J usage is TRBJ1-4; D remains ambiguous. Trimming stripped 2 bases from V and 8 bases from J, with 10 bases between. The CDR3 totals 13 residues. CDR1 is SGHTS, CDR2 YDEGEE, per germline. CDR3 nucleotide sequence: TGTGCCAGCAGCTTCAAGACCGGCGAAAAACTGTTTTTT. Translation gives CASSFKTGEKLFF.

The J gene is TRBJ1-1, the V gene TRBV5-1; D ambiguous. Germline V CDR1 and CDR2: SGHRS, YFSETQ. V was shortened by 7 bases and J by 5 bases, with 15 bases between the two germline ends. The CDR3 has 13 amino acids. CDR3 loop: CASLEAGETEAFF. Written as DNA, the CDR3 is TGCGCCAGCCTAGAAGCCGGGGAAACTGAAGCTTTCTTT.

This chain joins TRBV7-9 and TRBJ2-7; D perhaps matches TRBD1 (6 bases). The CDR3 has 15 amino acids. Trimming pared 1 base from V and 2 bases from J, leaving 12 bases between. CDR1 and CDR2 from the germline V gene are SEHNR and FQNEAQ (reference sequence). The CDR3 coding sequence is TGTGCCAGCAGCTTAGGAGGGACACAGACCTACGAGCAGTACTTC. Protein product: CASSLGGTQTYEQYF.

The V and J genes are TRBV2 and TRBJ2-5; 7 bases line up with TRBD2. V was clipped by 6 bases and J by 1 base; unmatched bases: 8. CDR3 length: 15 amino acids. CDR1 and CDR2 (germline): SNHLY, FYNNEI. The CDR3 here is CASRVPSGAQETQYF. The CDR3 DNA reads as TGTGCCAGCAGGGTACCGAGCGGGGCCCAAGAGACCCAGTACTTC.

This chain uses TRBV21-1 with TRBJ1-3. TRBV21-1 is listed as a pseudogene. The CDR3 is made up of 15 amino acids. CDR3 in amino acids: CASSFRDLTGNTIYF. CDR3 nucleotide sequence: TGTGCCAGCAGCTTTCGGGACCTTACTGGAAACACCATATATTTT.

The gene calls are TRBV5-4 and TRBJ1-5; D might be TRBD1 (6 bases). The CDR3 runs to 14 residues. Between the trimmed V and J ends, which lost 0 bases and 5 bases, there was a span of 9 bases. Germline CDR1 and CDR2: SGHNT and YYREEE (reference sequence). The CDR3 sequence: CASSLGGGDQPQHF. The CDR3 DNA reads TGTGCCAGCAGCTTGGGCGGGGGCGATCAGCCCCAGCATTTT.

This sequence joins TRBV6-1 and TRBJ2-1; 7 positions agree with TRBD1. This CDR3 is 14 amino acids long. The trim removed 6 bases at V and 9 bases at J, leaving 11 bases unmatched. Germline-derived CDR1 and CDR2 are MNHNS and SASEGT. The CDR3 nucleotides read TGTGCCAGCAGGGTACCGGGACAGTTATCTGAGCAGTTCTTC. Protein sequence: CASRVPGQLSEQFF.

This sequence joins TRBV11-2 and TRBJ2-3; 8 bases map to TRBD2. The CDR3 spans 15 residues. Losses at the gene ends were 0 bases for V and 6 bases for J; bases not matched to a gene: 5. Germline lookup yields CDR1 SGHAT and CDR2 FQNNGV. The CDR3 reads CASSLEGAGADTQYF. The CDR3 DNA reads TGTGCCAGCAGCTTAGAAGGAGCGGGGGCCGATACGCAGTATTTT.

Here the CDR3 reads CASSDGGDSSYSNQPQHF. The CDR3, as DNA: TGTGCCAGCAGTGATGGAGGGGACAGCTCCTATAGCAATCAGCCCCAGCATTTT. This chain uses TRBV6-1 with TRBJ1-5, with 7 bases lining up with TRBD1. V gave up 3 bases and J gave up 0 bases; unmatched junction bases: 11. CDR1 is MNHNS and CDR2 is SASEGT in the germline V gene. The CDR3 is 18 amino acids.

The CDR3 sequence: CASSRREGEKLFF. CDR3 nucleotide sequence: TGTGCCAGCAGCCGCAGGGAAGGGGAAAAACTGTTTTTT. The gene calls are TRBV27 and TRBJ1-4; perhaps TRBD1 as D (5 bases). Germline-derived CDR1 and CDR2 are MNHEY and SMNVEV (reference sequence). CDR3 length: 13 residues. Trimming removed 6 bases at V and 8 bases at J, with 13 bases between.

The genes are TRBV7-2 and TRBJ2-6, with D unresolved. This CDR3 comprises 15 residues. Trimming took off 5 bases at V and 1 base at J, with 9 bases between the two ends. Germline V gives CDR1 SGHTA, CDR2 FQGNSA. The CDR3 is CASSNHRSGANVLTF. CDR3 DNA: TGTGCCAGCAGCAACCACAGATCTGGGGCCAACGTCCTGACTTTC.

CDR3 residues: CASSESTYEQYF. The CDR3, as DNA: TGTGCCAGCAGCGAAAGTACCTACGAGCAGTACTTC. The V call is TRBV7-6, the J call TRBJ2-7, with D unclear. Germline lookup yields CDR1 SGHVS and CDR2 FNYEAQ. The CDR3 sequence is 12 residues long. The ends were cut back, 5 bases at V and 2 bases at J, with 7 bases in the middle.

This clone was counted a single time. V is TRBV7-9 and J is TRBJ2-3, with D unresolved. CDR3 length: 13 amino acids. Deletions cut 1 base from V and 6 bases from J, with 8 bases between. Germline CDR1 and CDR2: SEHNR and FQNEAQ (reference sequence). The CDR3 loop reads CASSLEPLDTQYF. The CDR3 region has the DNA TGTGCCAGCAGCTTAGAGCCCTTGGATACGCAGTATTTT.

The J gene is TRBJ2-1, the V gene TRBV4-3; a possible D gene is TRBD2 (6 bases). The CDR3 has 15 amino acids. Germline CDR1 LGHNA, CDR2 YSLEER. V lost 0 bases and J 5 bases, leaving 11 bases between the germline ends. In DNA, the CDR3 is TGCGCCAGCAGCCAAGACGCGGGGTCACACAATGAGCAGTTCTTC. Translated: CASSQDAGSHNEQFF.

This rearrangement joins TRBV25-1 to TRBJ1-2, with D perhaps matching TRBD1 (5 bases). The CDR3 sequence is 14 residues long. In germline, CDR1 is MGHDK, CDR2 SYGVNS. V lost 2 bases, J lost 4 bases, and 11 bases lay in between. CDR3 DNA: TGTGCCAGCAGTGAAGCCGGGACGTTCTATGGCTACACCTTC. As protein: CASSEAGTFYGYTF.

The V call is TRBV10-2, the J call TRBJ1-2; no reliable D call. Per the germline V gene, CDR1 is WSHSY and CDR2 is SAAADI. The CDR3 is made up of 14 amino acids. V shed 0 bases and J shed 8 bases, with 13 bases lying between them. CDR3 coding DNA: TGCGCCAGCAGTGAGTCGAAAGGGTACGGAGGCTACACCTTC. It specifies CASSESKGYGGYTF.

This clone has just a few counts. The CDR3 nucleotides are TGTGCCAGCAGCCCCGGTTGGGGGCTGAACACTGAAGCTTTCTTT. Protein sequence: CASSPGWGLNTEAFF. The rearrangement links TRBV14 to TRBJ1-1, with D tentatively TRBD1 (6 bases). Trimming shortened V by 4 bases and J by 0 bases, and 12 bases separated the two germline ends. In germline, CDR1 is SGHDN, CDR2 FVKESK. CDR3 length equals 15 residues.

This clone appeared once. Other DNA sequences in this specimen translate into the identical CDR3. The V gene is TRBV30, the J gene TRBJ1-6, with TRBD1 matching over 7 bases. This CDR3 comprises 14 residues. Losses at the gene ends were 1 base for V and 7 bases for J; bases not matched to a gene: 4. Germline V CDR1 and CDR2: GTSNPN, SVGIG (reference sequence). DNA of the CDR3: TGTGCCTGGAGTGCCGGGACAGTAAATTCACCCCTCCACTTT. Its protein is CAWSAGTVNSPLHF.

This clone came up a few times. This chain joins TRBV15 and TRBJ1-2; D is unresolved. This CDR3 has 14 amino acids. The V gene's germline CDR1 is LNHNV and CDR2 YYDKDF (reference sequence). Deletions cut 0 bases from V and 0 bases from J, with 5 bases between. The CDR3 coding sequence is TGTGCCACCAGCAGAGAATACACTAACTATGGCTACACCTTC. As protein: CATSREYTNYGYTF.

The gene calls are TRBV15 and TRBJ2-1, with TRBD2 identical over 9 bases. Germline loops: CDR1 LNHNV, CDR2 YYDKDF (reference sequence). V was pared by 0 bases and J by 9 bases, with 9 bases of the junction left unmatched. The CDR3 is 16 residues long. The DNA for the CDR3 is TGTGCCACCAGCAGAGATCATGCGGGGGGGTTCGGTGAGCAGTTCTTC. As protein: CATSRDHAGGFGEQFF.

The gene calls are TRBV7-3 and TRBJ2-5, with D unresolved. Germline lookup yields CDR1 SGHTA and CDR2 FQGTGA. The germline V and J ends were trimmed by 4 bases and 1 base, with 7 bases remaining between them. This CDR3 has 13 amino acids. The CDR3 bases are TGTGCCAGCAGCTCTGGAATCCAAGAGACCCAGTACTTC. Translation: CASSSGIQETQYF. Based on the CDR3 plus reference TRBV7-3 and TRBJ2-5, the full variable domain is GAGVSQTPSNKVTEKGKYVELRCDPISGHTALYWYRQSLGQGPEFLIYFQGTGAADDSGLPNDRFFAVRPEGSVSTLKIQRTERGDSAVYLCASSSGIQETQYFGPGTRLLVL.

The CDR3 DNA sequence: TGTGCCAGCAGTGAAGGGTTCTACGAGCAGTACTTC. Its protein product is CASSEGFYEQYF. V gene TRBV2 combines with J gene TRBJ2-7; D uncertain. The CDR3 is 12 residues long. V lost 1 base, J lost 3 bases, and 4 bases lay in between. Germline loops: CDR1 SNHLY, CDR2 FYNNEI.

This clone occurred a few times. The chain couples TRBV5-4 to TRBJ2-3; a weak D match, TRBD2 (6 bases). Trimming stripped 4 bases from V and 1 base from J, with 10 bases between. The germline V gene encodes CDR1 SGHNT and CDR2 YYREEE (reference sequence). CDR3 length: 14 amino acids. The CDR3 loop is CASSMDYRTDTQYF. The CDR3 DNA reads TGTGCCAGCAGCATGGACTACCGCACAGATACGCAGTATTTT.